The clone carrying this TCR beta chain was seen a single time. The sample comes from a study of shared clonotypes between healthy human individuals. The data were produced by immunoSEQ multiplex PCR, yet TCRdb's version contains in-frame clones alone and is incomplete. The table records 900,000 to 1,200,000 clones, 75% to 80% of them present only once. The V gene lost 5 bases and the J gene lost 7 bases, with 15 bases spanning the gap. Germline V lookup: CDR1 SGHTA, CDR2 FQGNSA. This CDR3 is 14 amino acids long. The sequence was obtained from a man between 18 and 35 years old in good health. Some clones in this sample may be carry-over from other donors' samples. Sequenced input: memory CD4+ T cells from PBMCs. Subset reported: CD45RA-negative fraction. The chain recombines TRBV7-2 with TRBJ1-5; tentative D call: TRBD1 (5 bases). The DNA for the CDR3 is TGTGCCAGCAGCCTTAATACAGGACTACAGCCCCAGCATTTT. Translation gives CASSLNTGLQPQHF.